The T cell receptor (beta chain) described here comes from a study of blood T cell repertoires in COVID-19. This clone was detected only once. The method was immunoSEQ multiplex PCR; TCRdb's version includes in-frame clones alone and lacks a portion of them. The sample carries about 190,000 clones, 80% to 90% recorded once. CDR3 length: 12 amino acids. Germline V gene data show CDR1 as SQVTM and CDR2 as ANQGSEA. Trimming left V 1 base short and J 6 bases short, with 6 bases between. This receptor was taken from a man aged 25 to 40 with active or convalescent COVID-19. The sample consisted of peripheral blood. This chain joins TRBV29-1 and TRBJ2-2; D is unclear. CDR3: CSVEAGAGELFF. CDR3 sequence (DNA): TGCAGCGTTGAAGCGGGTGCCGGGGAGCTGTTTTTT.